A single sample is the source of the 2 T cell receptor beta chains below, sequenced in a study of blood T cells in healthy people across ages. A second PCR of 7 to 11 cycles used a sample-barcoded 5' primer and a J-beta primer mix. In TCRdb, the 5' RACE reads were re-called with MiXCR into one record per CDR3 protein. The table records about 780,000 distinct CDR3 sequences, about 46% of them present only once. Sample: blood. These receptors came from a man at least 80 years old in good health.

In this sample, this clonotype turned up once. This chain links TRBV25-1 with TRBJ2-6; D not resolved. Trimming took 3 bases from V and 4 from J, leaving 7 bases between them. Germline CDR1 reads MGHDK; CDR2 reads SYGVNS. The CDR3 covers 14 residues. For the CDR3, the DNA is TGTGCCAGCAGTGATCCGCTAGGGGCCAACGTCCTGACTTTC. Amino acid sequence: CASSDPLGANVLTF.

A note on this clonotype: One junction end disagrees with the germline gene, perhaps due to a read error. The chain combines TRBV20-1 with TRBJ2-7; 8 bases map to TRBD2. Germline V gene lookup returns CDR1 DFQATT and CDR2 SNEGSKA (reference sequence). This CDR3 has 14 residues. Written as DNA, the CDR3 is TGCAATGCTAGAGGAAGCGGGAGATCCTACGAGCAGTACTTC. Its translation: CNARGSGRSYEQYF.